The 7 T cell receptor beta chains below come from one sample, sequenced in a study of CD8 T cells in Susac syndrome. With random hexamers, reverse transcription was performed on about 0.5 to 1 ug of RNA. One entry per CDR3 protein results from TCRdb running MiXCR on the immunoSEQ multiplex PCR reads. The table lists about 250,000 distinct CDR3 sequences, 90% to 95% of them singletons. The source material was CD4+ T cells from PBMCs. The receptors stem from a human donor with multiple sclerosis.

This sequence joins TRBV5-1 and TRBJ2-5; D is perhaps TRBD1 (6 bases). V was pared by 0 bases and J by 5 bases, with 14 bases between. The CDR3 is 15 amino acids. CDR1 and CDR2 (germline): SGHRS, YFSETQ. The CDR3: CASSLGPGRGETQYF. CDR3 nucleotides: TGCGCCAGCAGCTTGGGGCCCGGAAGGGGGGAGACCCAGTACTTC. Together with reference TRBV5-1 and TRBJ2-5, the CDR3 gives the full variable domain: KAGVTQTPRYLIKTRGQQVTLSCSPISGHRSVSWYQQTPGQGLQFLFEYFSETQRNKGNFPGRFSGRQFSNSRSEMNVSTLELGDSALYLCASSLGPGRGETQYFGPGTRLLVL.

This clonotype was counted a single time. The CDR3 DNA follows: TGCAGCGTTGAAGAGACCAGGGGCACCGGGGAGCTGTTTTTT. This gives the protein CSVEETRGTGELFF. V is TRBV29-1 and J is TRBJ2-2, with D perhaps TRBD1 (6 bases). Trimming stripped 0 bases from V and 4 bases from J, with 9 bases between. From germline, CDR1 is SQVTM and CDR2 ANQGSEA. The CDR3 runs 14 residues.

The chain links TRBV6-2 or TRBV6-3 to TRBJ2-1; 10 positions match TRBD2. The CDR3 loop spans 16 amino acids. Trimming took 5 bases from V and 3 from J; bases not matched to a gene: 7. Looked up from germline, CDR1 is MNHEY and CDR2 is SVGEGT. The CDR3 spells CASSRRLAGVYNEQFF. The CDR3 DNA reads TGTGCCAGCAGTCGACGGCTAGCGGGAGTCTACAATGAGCAGTTCTTC.

The chain links TRBV12-3 or TRBV12-4 to TRBJ2-2, with 7 positions matching TRBD1. Trimming at V came to 8 bases and at J to 2 bases, leaving 2 bases not matched to a gene. This CDR3 has 13 residues. The CDR3 protein is CASRDSNTGELFF. CDR3 coding DNA: TGTGCCAGCCGGGACAGCAACACCGGGGAGCTGTTTTTT.

J is TRBJ1-4 and V is TRBV5-1; D remains unclear. This CDR3 is 18 amino acids long. V lost 0 bases to trimming and J lost 2 bases, with 17 bases between them. The germline V gene encodes CDR1 SGHRS and CDR2 YFSETQ. In DNA, the CDR3 is TGCGCCAGCAGCTTGGAATGGTCCAGGACTGGGACTAATGAAAAACTGTTTTTT. Its protein is CASSLEWSRTGTNEKLFF.

The chain uses TRBV3-1 and TRBJ2-7; 7 bases are shared with TRBD1. The CDR3 covers 16 residues. With 2 bases clipped from V and 3 bases from J, the junction kept 10 bases outside the gene matches. Germline CDR1 reads LGHDT; CDR2 reads YNNKEL (reference sequence). The CDR3 nucleotides read TGTGCCAGCAGCCAACGGACAGGACAGCCCCGCTACGAGCAGTACTTC. Amino acid sequence: CASSQRTGQPRYEQYF.

This chain uses TRBV6-5 with TRBJ2-5, with TRBD2 as a possible D gene (5 bases). Trimming took off 6 bases at V and 7 bases at J, with 12 bases between the two ends. The CDR3 loop spans 12 amino acids. Germline-derived CDR1 and CDR2 are MNHEY and SVGAGI. CDR3 loop: CASSERVGTQYF. DNA of the CDR3: TGTGCCAGCAGCGAGAGGGTGGGGACCCAGTACTTC.